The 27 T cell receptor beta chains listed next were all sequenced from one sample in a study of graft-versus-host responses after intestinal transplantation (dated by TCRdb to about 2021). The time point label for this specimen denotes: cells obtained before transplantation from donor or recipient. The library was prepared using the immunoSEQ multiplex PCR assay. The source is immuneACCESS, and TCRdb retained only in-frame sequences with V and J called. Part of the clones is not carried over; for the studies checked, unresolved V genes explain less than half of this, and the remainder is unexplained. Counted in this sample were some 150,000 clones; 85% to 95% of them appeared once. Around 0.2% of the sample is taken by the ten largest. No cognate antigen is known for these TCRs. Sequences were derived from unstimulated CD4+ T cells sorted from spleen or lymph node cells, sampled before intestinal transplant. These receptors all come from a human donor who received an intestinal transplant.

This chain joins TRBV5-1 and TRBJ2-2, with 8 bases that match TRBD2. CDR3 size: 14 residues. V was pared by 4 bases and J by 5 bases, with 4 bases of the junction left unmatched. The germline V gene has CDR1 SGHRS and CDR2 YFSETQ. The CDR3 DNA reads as TGCGCCAGCAGCCCCTCTAGCGGGACCGGGGAGCTGTTTTTT. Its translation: CASSPSSGTGELFF.

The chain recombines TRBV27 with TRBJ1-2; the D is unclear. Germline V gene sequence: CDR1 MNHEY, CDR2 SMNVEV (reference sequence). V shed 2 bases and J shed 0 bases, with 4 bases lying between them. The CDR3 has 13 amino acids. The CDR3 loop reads CASSLRSNYGYTF. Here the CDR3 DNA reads TGTGCCAGCAGTTTAAGATCTAACTATGGCTACACCTTC.

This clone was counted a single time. The CDR3 nucleotides are TGTGCCAGTAGTATGCCCAGCAATTGGCAGTTCTTC. Protein sequence: CASSMPSNWQFF. This sequence joins TRBV19 and TRBJ2-1; D remains unclear. Germline V gives CDR1 LNHDA, CDR2 SQIVND (reference sequence). This CDR3 region has 12 residues. The germline V and J ends were trimmed by 3 bases and 12 bases, with 12 bases remaining between them.

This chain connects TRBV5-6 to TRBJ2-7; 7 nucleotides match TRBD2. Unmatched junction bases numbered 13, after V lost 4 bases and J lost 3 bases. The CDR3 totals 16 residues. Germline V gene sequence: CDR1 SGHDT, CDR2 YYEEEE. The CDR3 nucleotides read TGTGCCAGCAGCCCCTCGCCGGGACTATCAAGCTACGAGCAGTACTTC. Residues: CASSPSPGLSSYEQYF.

Here the CDR3 reads CASSTRTGYGYTF. DNA for the CDR3: TGTGCCAGCAGCACTCGGACAGGGTATGGCTACACCTTC. The chain employs TRBV9 and TRBJ1-2; 8 bases are shared with TRBD1. The CDR3 runs to 13 residues. Trimming at V came to 4 bases and at J to 5 bases, leaving 4 bases not matched to a gene. Germline-derived CDR1 and CDR2 are SGDLS and YYNGEE.

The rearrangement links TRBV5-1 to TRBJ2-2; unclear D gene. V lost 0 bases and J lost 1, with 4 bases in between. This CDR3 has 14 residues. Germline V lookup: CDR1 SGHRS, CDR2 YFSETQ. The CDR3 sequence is CASSLAENTGELFF. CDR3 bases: TGCGCCAGCAGCTTGGCCGAGAACACCGGGGAGCTGTTTTTT.

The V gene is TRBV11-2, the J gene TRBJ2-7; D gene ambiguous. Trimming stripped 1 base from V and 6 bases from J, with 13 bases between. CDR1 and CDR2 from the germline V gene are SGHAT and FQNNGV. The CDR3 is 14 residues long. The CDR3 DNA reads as TGTGCCAGCAGCTTAGTGAACAAGGGTTCCGAGCAGTACTTC. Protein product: CASSLVNKGSEQYF. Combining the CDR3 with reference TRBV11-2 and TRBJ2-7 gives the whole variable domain EAGVAQSPRYKIIEKRQSVAFWCNPISGHATLYWYQQILGQGPKLLIQFQNNGVVDDSQLPKDRFSAERLKGVDSTLKIQPAKLEDSAVYLCASSLVNKGSEQYFGPGTRLTVT.

The CDR3 reads CASSLGGQGLANTGELFF. The CDR3 nucleotides are TGTGCCAGCAGCTTAGGAGGGCAAGGACTCGCGAACACCGGGGAGCTGTTTTTT. V is TRBV13 and J is TRBJ2-2; maybe TRBD2 (5 bases). Trimming took off 0 bases at V and 0 bases at J, with 14 bases between the two ends. This CDR3 region has 18 residues. Per the germline V gene, CDR1 is PRHDT and CDR2 is FYEKMQ (reference sequence).

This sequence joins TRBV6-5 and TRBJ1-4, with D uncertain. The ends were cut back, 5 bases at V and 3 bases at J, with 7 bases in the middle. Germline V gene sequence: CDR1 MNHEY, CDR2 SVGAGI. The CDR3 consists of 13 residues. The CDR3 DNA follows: TGTGCCAGCAGTCGGTGGGCTAATGAAAAACTGTTTTTT. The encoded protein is CASSRWANEKLFF.

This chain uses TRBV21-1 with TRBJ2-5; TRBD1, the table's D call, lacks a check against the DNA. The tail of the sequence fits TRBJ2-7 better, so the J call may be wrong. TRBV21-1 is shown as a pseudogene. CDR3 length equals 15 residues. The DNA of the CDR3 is TGTGCCAGCAGCCCCAGGCAAGGGGCCCCCTACGAGCAGTACTTC. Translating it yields CASSPRQGAPYEQYF.

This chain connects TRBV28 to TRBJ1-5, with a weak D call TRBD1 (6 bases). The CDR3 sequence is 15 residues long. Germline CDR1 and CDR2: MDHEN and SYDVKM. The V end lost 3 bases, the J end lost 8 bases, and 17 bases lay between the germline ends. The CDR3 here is CASSFPQVGGEPQHF. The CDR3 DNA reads TGTGCCAGCAGTTTCCCTCAGGTTGGGGGCGAGCCCCAGCATTTT.

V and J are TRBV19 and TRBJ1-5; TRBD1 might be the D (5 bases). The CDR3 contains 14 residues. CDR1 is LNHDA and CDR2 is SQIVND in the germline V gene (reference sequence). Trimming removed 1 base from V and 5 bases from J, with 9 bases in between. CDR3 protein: CASSIVGVDQPQHF. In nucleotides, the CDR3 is TGTGCCAGTAGTATAGTGGGGGTTGATCAGCCCCAGCATTTT.

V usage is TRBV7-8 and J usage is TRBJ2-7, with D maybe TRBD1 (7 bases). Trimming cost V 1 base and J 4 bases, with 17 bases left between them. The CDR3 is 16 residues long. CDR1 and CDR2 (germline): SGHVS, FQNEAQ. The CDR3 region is CASSLEQGRGVYEQYF. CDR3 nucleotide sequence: TGTGCCAGCAGCTTAGAGCAGGGCAGGGGGGTTTACGAGCAGTACTTC.

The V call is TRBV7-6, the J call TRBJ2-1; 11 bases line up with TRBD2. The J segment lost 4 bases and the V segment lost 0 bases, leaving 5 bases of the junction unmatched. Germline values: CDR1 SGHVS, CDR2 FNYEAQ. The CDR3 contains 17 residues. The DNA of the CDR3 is TGTGCCAGCAGCTTAGCCAGGGCTAGCGGGAGGTACAATGAGCAGTTCTTC. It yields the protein CASSLARASGRYNEQFF.

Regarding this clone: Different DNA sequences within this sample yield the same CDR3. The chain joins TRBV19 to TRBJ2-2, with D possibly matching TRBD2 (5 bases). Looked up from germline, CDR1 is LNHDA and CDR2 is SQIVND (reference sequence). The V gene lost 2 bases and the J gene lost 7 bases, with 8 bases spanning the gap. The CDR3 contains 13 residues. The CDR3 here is CASSIREIGELFF. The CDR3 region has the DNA TGTGCCAGTAGTATAAGGGAGATCGGGGAGCTGTTTTTT.

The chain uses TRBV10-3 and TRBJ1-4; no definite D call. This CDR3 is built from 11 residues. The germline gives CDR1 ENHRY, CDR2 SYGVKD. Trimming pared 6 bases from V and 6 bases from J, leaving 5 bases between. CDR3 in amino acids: CAIRVDEKLFF. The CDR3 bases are TGTGCCATCAGGGTCGATGAAAAACTGTTTTTT.

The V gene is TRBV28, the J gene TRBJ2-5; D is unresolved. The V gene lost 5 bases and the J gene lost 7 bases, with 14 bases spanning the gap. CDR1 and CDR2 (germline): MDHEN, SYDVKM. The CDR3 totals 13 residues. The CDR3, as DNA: TGTGCCAGCAGTCGGAACCCCCTTGGGACCCAGTACTTC. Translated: CASSRNPLGTQYF.

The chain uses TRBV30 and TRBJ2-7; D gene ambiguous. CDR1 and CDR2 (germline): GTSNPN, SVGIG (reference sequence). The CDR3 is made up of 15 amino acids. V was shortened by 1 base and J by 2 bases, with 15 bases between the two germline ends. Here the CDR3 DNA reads TGTGCCTGGAGTGAAAGGACCCTTTTACCCTACGAGCAGTACTTC. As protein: CAWSERTLLPYEQYF.

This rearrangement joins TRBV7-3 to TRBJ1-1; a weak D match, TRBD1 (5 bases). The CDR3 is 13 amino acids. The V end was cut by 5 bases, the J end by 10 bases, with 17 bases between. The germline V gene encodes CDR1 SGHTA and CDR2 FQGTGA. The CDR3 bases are TGTGCCAGCAGCCAGAAGCGGGGGGAGAGAGCTTTCTTT. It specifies CASSQKRGERAFF.

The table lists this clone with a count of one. This CDR3 is CASSFGGTGLTGELFF. The DNA for the CDR3 is TGTGCCAGCAGCTTCGGGGGTACGGGATTAACCGGGGAGCTGTTTTTT. The chain recombines TRBV11-2 with TRBJ2-2, with D possibly matching TRBD2 (6 bases). This CDR3 has 16 amino acids. Per germline, CDR1 SGHAT and CDR2 FQNNGV. The ends were cut back, 3 bases at V and 5 bases at J, with 16 bases in the middle. Filled out from reference TRBV11-2 and TRBJ2-2, the complete variable domain reads EAGVAQSPRYKIIEKRQSVAFWCNPISGHATLYWYQQILGQGPKLLIQFQNNGVVDDSQLPKDRFSAERLKGVDSTLKIQPAKLEDSAVYLCASSFGGTGLTGELFFGEGSRLTVL.

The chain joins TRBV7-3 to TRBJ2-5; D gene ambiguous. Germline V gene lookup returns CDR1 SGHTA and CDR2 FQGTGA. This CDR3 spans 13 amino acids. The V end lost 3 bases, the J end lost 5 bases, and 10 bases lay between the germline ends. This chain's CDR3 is CASSFRVAETQYF. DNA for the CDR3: TGTGCCAGCAGCTTTCGGGTCGCGGAGACCCAGTACTTC.

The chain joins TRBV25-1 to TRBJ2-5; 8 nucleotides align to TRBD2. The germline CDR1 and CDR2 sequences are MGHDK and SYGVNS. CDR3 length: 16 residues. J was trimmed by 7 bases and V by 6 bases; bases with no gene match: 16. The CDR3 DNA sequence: TGTGCCAGCAGCCGGGGGGGCAGCCTGAGCTCGGGGACCCAGTACTTC. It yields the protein CASSRGGSLSSGTQYF. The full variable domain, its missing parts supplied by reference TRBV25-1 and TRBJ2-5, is EADIYQTPRYLVIGTGKKITLECSQTMGHDKMYWYQQDPGMELHLIHYSYGVNSTEKGDLSSESTVSRIRTEHFPLTLESARPSHTSQYLCASSRGGSLSSGTQYFGPGTRLLVL.

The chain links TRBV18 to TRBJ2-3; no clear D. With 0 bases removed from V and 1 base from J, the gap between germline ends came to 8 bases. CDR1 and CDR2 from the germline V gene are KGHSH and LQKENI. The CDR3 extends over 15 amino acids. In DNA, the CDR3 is TGTGCCAGCTCACCACCGAATCTGGGCACAGATACGCAGTATTTT. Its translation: CASSPPNLGTDTQYF.

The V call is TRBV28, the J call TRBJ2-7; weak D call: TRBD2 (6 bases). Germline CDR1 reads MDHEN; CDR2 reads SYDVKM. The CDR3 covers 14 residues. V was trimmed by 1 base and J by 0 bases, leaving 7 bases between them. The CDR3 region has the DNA TGTGCCAGCAGTTTATCCGGGAGCTCCTACGAGCAGTACTTC. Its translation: CASSLSGSSYEQYF.

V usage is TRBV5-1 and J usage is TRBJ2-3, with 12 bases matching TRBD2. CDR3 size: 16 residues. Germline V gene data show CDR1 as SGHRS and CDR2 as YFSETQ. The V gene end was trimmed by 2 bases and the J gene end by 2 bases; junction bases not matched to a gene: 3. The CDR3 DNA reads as TGCGCCAGCAGCTTCGGACTAGCGGGGTACACAGATACGCAGTATTTT. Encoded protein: CASSFGLAGYTDTQYF.

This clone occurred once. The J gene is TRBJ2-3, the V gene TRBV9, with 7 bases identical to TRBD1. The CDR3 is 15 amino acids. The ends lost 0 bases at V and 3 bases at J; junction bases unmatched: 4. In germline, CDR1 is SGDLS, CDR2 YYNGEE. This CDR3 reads CASSVDPGGTDTQYF. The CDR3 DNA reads TGTGCCAGCAGCGTAGATCCAGGGGGAACAGATACGCAGTATTTT.

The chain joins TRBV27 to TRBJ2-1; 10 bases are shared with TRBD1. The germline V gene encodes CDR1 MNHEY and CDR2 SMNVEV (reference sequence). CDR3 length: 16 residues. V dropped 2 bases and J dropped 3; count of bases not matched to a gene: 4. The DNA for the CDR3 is TGTGCCAGCAGTTTAGGACAGGGGGTCTTCTACAATGAGCAGTTCTTC. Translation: CASSLGQGVFYNEQFF.